The source of this T cell receptor beta chain is a study of blood T cell repertoires in COVID-19. V lost 6 bases and J lost 4, with 24 bases in between. The CDR3 spans 18 residues. Germline lookup yields CDR1 MDHEN and CDR2 SYDVKM. Participants' own reports of clinical history determined their cohort assignment. In Cohort 3, a recovered donor had either two negative PCRs, clearance, or symptom resolution. Using immunoSEQ multiplex PCR, the repertoire was profiled, and TCRdb retains in-frame clones only, with some absent. Of more than 400,000 clones listed, about nine tenths are singletons. The sequenced sample was PBMCs or T cells enriched from blood (not recorded which). The chain employs TRBV28 and TRBJ1-4; possible D gene TRBD1, 5 bases. This clonotype originated in a man aged 18 to 29 who had recovered from COVID-19. CDR3 region: CASRINPGGHENNEKLFF. The CDR3 bases are TGTGCCAGCAGGATTAACCCGGGGGGTCACGAGAATAATGAAAAACTGTTTTTT.